The rows below give T cell receptor beta chains drawn from one sample of a study of shared clonotypes between healthy human individuals. Using immunoSEQ multiplex PCR, the repertoire was profiled, and TCRdb retains in-frame clones only, with some absent. The table records over a million clones, about 70% of them present only once. Sequenced material: memory CD4+ T cells sorted from blood. These receptors originate from a man aged 18 to 30 in good health. Each CDR3 is given with its conserved first and last residue. A D gene is named only where the DNA matches it firmly. Only some rows state a clone size, as once, few, many or a class for expanded clones.

d_gene: NA
abundance: NA
v_gene: TRBV5-1
j_gene: TRBJ1-6
CDR3aa: CASSDIGPLHF
CDR3nt: TGCGCCAGCAGCGACATAGGCCCCCTCCACTTT

d_gene: NA
abundance: NA
v_gene: TRBV7-8
j_gene: TRBJ1-5
CDR3aa: CASSLDSQGGYQPQHF
CDR3nt: TGTGCCAGCAGCTTAGATAGTCAGGGCGGGTATCAGCCCCAGCATTTT

d_gene: TRBD1
abundance: NA
v_gene: TRBV10-3
j_gene: TRBJ2-3
CDR3aa: CAINRDRAFDTQYF
CDR3nt: TGTGCCATCAACCGGGACAGGGCTTTTGATACGCAGTATTTT

d_gene: NA
abundance: NA
v_gene: TRBV5-8
j_gene: TRBJ2-1
CDR3aa: CASSLTGEPYNEQFF
CDR3nt: TGTGCCAGCAGCTTGACGGGAGAACCCTACAATGAGCAGTTCTTC

d_gene: NA
abundance: NA
v_gene: TRBV6-1
j_gene: TRBJ1-2
CDR3aa: CASSESPGRSNGYTF
CDR3nt: TGTGCCAGCAGTGAAAGCCCAGGACGGTCGAATGGCTACACCTTC

d_gene: TRBD2
abundance: NA
v_gene: TRBV11-2
j_gene: TRBJ2-3
CDR3aa: CASSPPGGVWYF
CDR3nt: TGTGCCAGCAGCCCTCCGGGGGGGGTTTGGTATTTT

d_gene: NA
abundance: few
v_gene: TRBV6-5
j_gene: TRBJ1-6
CDR3aa: CASSPGESYNSPLHF
CDR3nt: TGTGCCAGCAGTCCAGGCGAATCCTATAATTCACCCCTCCACTTT

d_gene: NA
abundance: once
v_gene: TRBV5-4
j_gene: TRBJ2-1
CDR3aa: CASSFRTLAASSYNEQFF
CDR3nt: TGTGCCAGCAGCTTCCGGACCTTAGCGGCTAGCTCCTACAATGAGCAGTTCTTC

d_gene: NA
abundance: few
v_gene: TRBV11-2
j_gene: TRBJ1-3
CDR3aa: CATEGTGNTIYF
CDR3nt: TGTGCCACGGAGGGCACTGGAAACACCATATATTTT

d_gene: NA
abundance: few
v_gene: TRBV27
j_gene: TRBJ2-7
CDR3aa: CASSSTEYHEQYF
CDR3nt: TGTGCCAGCAGTTCGACAGAATACCACGAGCAGTACTTC

d_gene: TRBD1
abundance: NA
v_gene: TRBV5-4
j_gene: TRBJ1-2
CDR3aa: CASSLGGTGPPGGYTF
CDR3nt: TGTGCCAGCAGCTTGGGCGGGACAGGCCCTCCAGGTGGCTACACCTTC